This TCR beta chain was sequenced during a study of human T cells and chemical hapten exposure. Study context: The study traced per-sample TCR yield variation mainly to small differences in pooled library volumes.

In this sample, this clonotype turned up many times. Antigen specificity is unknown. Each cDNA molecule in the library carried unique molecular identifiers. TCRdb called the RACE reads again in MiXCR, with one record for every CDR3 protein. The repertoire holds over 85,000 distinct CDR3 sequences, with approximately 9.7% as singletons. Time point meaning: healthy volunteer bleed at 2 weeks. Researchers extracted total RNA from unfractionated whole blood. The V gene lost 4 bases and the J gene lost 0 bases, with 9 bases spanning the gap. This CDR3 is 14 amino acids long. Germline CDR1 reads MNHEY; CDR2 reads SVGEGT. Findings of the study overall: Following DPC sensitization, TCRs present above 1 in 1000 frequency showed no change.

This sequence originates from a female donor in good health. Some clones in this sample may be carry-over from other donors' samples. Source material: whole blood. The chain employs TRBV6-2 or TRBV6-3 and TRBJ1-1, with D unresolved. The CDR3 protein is CASSLQPVNTEAFF. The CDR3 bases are TGTGCCAGCAGTTTACAACCTGTGAACACTGAAGCTTTCTTT.